The 18 T cell receptor beta chains in this list originate from one sample, sequenced in a study of shared clonotypes between healthy human individuals. Clones were sequenced by immunoSEQ multiplex PCR, and TCRdb holds only the in-frame ones, with some missing. The table has about 520,000 clones, more than 95% seen once. Sample: naive CD4+ T cells sorted from blood. The subset here: CD45RA+ positively selected. The receptors were gathered from a woman aged 25 to 45 in good health.

The gene calls are TRBV15 and TRBJ2-7; D is ambiguous. Germline CDR1 reads LNHNV; CDR2 reads YYDKDF (reference sequence). The CDR3 totals 16 residues. The V and J ends lost 1 base and 0 bases respectively, with 13 bases between them. The CDR3 loop is CATSRGEPISSYEQYF. CDR3 DNA sequence: TGTGCCACCAGCAGAGGAGAGCCGATTAGCTCCTACGAGCAGTACTTC.

The CDR3 DNA is TGCGCCAGCAGCGGACACGCTAACACTGAAGCTTTCTTT. Amino acids: CASSGHANTEAFF. The V and J genes are TRBV5-1 and TRBJ1-1; D may be TRBD1 (5 bases). The CDR3 has 13 residues. The V and J ends lost 4 bases and 2 bases respectively, with 9 bases between them. CDR1 and CDR2 from the germline V gene are SGHRS and YFSETQ.

V usage is TRBV2 and J usage is TRBJ1-2; the D gene is possibly TRBD1 (6 bases). The length of the CDR3 is 12 residues. With 6 bases removed from V and 8 bases from J, the gap between germline ends came to 13 bases. Germline V gives CDR1 SNHLY, CDR2 FYNNEI. CDR3 residues: CASRAGVEGYTF. CDR3 nucleotide sequence: TGTGCCAGCAGGGCAGGGGTGGAGGGCTACACCTTC.

The V gene is TRBV6-1, the J gene TRBJ1-1; 10 positions agree with TRBD1. CDR1 and CDR2 (germline): MNHNS, SASEGT. The CDR3 has 16 amino acids. With V trimmed by 4 bases and J by 0 bases, 5 bases remained unmatched. The CDR3 sequence: CASSVGQGYMNTEAFF. The CDR3 DNA follows: TGTGCCAGCAGTGTGGGACAGGGGTACATGAACACTGAAGCTTTCTTT.

V is TRBV27 and J is TRBJ2-2, with TRBD2 matching over 9 bases. This CDR3 comprises 16 residues. Germline CDR1 and CDR2: MNHEY and SMNVEV (reference sequence). V shed 6 bases and J 4 bases; nucleotides not matched to a gene: 9. CDR3 amino acids: CASRVGLAGFTGELFF. CDR3 coding DNA: TGTGCCAGCAGGGTGGGTCTAGCGGGATTCACCGGGGAGCTGTTTTTT.

The chain couples TRBV9 to TRBJ1-3; tentatively, D is TRBD1 (5 bases). Trimming cost V 0 bases and J 2 bases, with 12 bases left between them. This CDR3 has 16 residues. Looked up from germline, CDR1 is SGDLS and CDR2 is YYNGEE. CDR3 in DNA: TGTGCCAGCAGCGTAGGGGGCTACTTTGCTGGAAACACCATATATTTT. Translated: CASSVGGYFAGNTIYF.

V and J are TRBV6-5 and TRBJ1-1, with a weak D call TRBD1 (5 bases). V lost 2 bases and J 1 base, leaving 14 bases between the germline ends. CDR1 and CDR2 (germline): MNHEY, SVGAGI. The length of the CDR3 is 16 residues. CDR3 in DNA: TGTGCCAGCAGTTACCTCGCCAATCAGGGGAACACTGAAGCTTTCTTT. Translating it yields CASSYLANQGNTEAFF.

The chain is built from TRBV5-1 and TRBJ2-5, with 9 bases fitting TRBD2. J was trimmed by 1 base and V by 4 bases; bases with no gene match: 8. Germline V gene lookup returns CDR1 SGHRS and CDR2 YFSETQ. The CDR3 is 16 amino acids. The CDR3 loop is CASSPPLAGIQETQYF. Written as DNA, the CDR3 is TGCGCCAGCAGCCCCCCCCTAGCGGGAATCCAAGAGACCCAGTACTTC.

The chain is built from TRBV28 and TRBJ1-2; D unresolved. Germline V CDR1 and CDR2: MDHEN, SYDVKM. Trimming cost V 2 bases and J 7 bases, with 14 bases left between them. This CDR3 comprises 14 residues. The CDR3 here is CASSLAPTLGGYTF. Written as DNA, the CDR3 is TGTGCCAGCAGTTTAGCCCCGACCCTCGGTGGCTACACCTTC.

This clone came up once. This chain's CDR3 is CASSIDLPAGGLFF. CDR3 coding DNA: TGTGCCAGTAGTATAGATCTCCCTGCGGGAGGGTTGTTCTTC. J is TRBJ2-1 and V is TRBV19; 9 bases agree with TRBD2. The CDR3 covers 14 residues. CDR1 and CDR2 from the germline V gene are LNHDA and SQIVND (reference sequence). With V trimmed by 0 bases and J by 15 bases, 9 bases remained unmatched.

This clone has just one count. The chain employs TRBV27 and TRBJ2-7, with 12 bases identical to TRBD2. J was trimmed by 3 bases and V by 6 bases; bases with no gene match: 9. Germline lookup yields CDR1 MNHEY and CDR2 SMNVEV (reference sequence). The CDR3 is 16 amino acids. The CDR3 is CASRRGLAGTNYEQYF. Here the CDR3 DNA reads TGTGCCAGCAGAAGAGGACTAGCGGGGACCAACTACGAGCAGTACTTC.

The chain couples TRBV5-4 to TRBJ2-7; no definite D call. The V end was cut by 0 bases, the J end by 3 bases, with 13 bases between. The CDR3 is made up of 15 amino acids. CDR1 SGHNT and CDR2 YYREEE come from the germline V gene (reference sequence). The CDR3 region is CASSLVGNGRYEQYF. In nucleotides, the CDR3 is TGTGCCAGCAGCTTGGTGGGTAACGGGCGCTACGAGCAGTACTTC.

The genes are TRBV21-1 and TRBJ1-4; the listed D gene, TRBD1, was not tested against the DNA. TRBV21-1 is a pseudogene segment. The CDR3 runs 16 residues. In nucleotides, the CDR3 is TGTGCCAGCAGCCAAGACAGGGGTGCAACTAATGAAAAACTGTTTTTT. As protein: CASSQDRGATNEKLFF.

The chain links TRBV19 to TRBJ1-5; a possible D gene is TRBD1 (5 bases). Per the germline V gene, CDR1 is LNHDA and CDR2 is SQIVND (reference sequence). The CDR3 has 16 residues. V was clipped by 6 bases and J by 0 bases, with 15 bases between them. The CDR3 coding sequence is TGTGCCAGTAGCTCGACAGAGCATTATAGCAATCAGCCCCAGCATTTT. Amino acids: CASSSTEHYSNQPQHF.

The rearrangement links TRBV28 to TRBJ2-7; 7 bases align to TRBD1. The V segment lost 8 bases and the J segment 1 base; nucleotides outside the gene matches: 8. There are 14 residues in the CDR3. Germline V lookup: CDR1 MDHEN, CDR2 SYDVKM. CDR3 sequence reads: CASFLSGQSYEQYF. The CDR3 nucleotides are TGTGCCAGCTTTCTCTCGGGACAGTCCTACGAGCAGTACTTC.

V usage is TRBV5-1 and J usage is TRBJ1-1; TRBD1 matches at 7 bases. Germline CDR1 and CDR2: SGHRS and YFSETQ. V shed 4 bases, J shed 5 bases, and the junction held 14 bases outside the gene matches. The CDR3 extends over 16 amino acids. In DNA form, the CDR3 reads TGCGCCAGCAGCCCTGCGCGGGACAGCTTTGGGACTGAAGCTTTCTTT. This gives the protein CASSPARDSFGTEAFF.

Comments on this clone: This specimen includes other DNA sequences encoding the same CDR3. The chain recombines TRBV5-1 with TRBJ1-1; D remains ambiguous. V lost 0 bases to trimming and J lost 0 bases, with 6 bases between them. Germline V gene data show CDR1 as SGHRS and CDR2 as YFSETQ. This CDR3 region has 14 residues. Here the CDR3 reads CASSLGQVNTEAFF. The CDR3 DNA is TGCGCCAGCAGCTTGGGTCAGGTGAACACTGAAGCTTTCTTT.

The V gene is TRBV5-1, the J gene TRBJ2-7; D may be TRBD1 (6 bases). Between the trimmed V and J ends, which lost 4 bases and 1 base, there was a span of 18 bases. Germline V lookup: CDR1 SGHRS, CDR2 YFSETQ. CDR3 length equals 16 residues. The CDR3 DNA follows: TGCGCCAGCAGCGTGACAGGTCCCAGGGGATCCTACGAGCAGTACTTC. Its translation: CASSVTGPRGSYEQYF.